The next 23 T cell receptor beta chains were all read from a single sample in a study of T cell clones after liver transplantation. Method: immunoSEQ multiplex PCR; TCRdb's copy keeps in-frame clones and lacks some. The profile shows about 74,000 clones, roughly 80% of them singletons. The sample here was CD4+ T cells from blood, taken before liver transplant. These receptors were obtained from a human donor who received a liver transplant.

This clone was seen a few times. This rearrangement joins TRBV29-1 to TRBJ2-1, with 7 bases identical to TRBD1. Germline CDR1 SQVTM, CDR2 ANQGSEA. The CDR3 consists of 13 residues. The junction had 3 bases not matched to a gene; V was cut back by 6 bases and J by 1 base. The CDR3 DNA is TGCAGCGTAATCAGGGGGTCCTACAATGAGCAGTTCTTC. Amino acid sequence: CSVIRGSYNEQFF.

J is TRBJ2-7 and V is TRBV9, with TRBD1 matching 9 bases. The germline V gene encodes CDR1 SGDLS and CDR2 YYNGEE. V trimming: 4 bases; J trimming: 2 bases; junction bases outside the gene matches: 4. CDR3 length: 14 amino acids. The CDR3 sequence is CASSFGTGPYEQYF. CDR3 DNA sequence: TGTGCCAGCAGCTTTGGGACAGGGCCCTACGAGCAGTACTTC.

The CDR3 coding sequence is TGTGCCATCAAAAGGGATTCAGCTGAAGCTTTCTTT. Translated: CAIKRDSAEAFF. This sequence joins TRBV10-3 and TRBJ1-1; D gene uncertain. The germline V gene encodes CDR1 ENHRY and CDR2 SYGVKD. Trimming removed 7 bases at V and 6 bases at J, with 12 bases between. This CDR3 is built from 12 residues.

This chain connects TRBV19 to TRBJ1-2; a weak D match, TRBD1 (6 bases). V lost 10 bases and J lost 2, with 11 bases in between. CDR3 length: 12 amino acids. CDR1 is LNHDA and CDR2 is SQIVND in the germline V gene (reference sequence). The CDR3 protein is CATEDRNYGYTF. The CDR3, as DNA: TGTGCCACCGAGGACAGAAACTATGGCTACACCTTC.

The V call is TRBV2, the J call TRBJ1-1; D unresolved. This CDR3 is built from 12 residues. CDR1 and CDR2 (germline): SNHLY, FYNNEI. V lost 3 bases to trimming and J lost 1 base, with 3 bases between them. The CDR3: CASSERNTEAFF. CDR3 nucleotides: TGTGCCAGCAGTGAGAGGAACACTGAAGCTTTCTTT.

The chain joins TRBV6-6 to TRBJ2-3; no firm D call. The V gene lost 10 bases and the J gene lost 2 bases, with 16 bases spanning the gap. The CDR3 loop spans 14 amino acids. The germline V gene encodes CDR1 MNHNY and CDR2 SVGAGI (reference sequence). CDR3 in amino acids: CATLDDSTTDTQYF. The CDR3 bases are TGTGCCACCCTTGATGACTCGACCACAGATACGCAGTATTTT.

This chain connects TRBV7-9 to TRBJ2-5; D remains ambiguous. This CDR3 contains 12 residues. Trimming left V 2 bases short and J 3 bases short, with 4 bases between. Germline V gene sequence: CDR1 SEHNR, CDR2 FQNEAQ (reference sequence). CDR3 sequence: CASSLSKETQYF. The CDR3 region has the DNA TGTGCCAGCAGCTTATCAAAAGAGACCCAGTACTTC.

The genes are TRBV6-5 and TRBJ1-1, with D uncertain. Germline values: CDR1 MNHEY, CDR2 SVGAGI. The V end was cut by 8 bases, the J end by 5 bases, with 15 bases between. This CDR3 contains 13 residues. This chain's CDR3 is CASVHHRGTEAFF. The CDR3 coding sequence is TGTGCCAGCGTACATCACCGCGGAACTGAAGCTTTCTTT.

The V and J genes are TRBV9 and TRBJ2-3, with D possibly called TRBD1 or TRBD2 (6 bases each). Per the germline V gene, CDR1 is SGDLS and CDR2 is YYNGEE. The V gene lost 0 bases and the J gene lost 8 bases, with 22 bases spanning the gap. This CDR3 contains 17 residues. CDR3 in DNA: TGTGCCAGCAGCGTAGAGGGGCAAGGGGGGTACCAAGGTACGCAGTATTTT. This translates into CASSVEGQGGYQGTQYF.

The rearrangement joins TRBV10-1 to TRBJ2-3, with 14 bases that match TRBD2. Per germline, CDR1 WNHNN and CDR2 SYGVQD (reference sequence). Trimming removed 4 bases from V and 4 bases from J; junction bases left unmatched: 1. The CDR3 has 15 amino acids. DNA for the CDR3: TGCGCCAGCAGTGGGGGACTAGCGGGAGCAGATACGCAGTATTTT. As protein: CASSGGLAGADTQYF.

This CDR3 is CSVGRAGLPWEQYF. The CDR3, as DNA: TGCAGCGTGGGACGGGCGGGACTCCCCTGGGAGCAGTACTTC. V usage is TRBV29-1 and J usage is TRBJ2-7, with TRBD2 as a possible D gene (6 bases). Trimming cost V 6 bases and J 7 bases, with 22 bases left between them. The germline CDR1 and CDR2 sequences are SQVTM and ANQGSEA. This CDR3 comprises 14 residues.

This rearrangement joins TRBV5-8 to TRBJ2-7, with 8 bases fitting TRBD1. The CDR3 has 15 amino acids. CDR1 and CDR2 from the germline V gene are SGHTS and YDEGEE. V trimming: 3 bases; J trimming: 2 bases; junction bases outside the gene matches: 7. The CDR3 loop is CASSSSGQGAYEQYF. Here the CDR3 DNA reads TGTGCCAGCAGCTCCTCTGGACAGGGTGCCTACGAGCAGTACTTC.

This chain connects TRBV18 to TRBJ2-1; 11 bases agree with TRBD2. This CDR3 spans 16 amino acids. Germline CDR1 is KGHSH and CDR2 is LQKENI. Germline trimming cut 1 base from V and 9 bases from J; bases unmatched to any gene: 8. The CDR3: CASSPRVAGGPSEQFF. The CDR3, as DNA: TGTGCCAGCTCACCACGTGTAGCGGGAGGGCCAAGTGAGCAGTTCTTC.

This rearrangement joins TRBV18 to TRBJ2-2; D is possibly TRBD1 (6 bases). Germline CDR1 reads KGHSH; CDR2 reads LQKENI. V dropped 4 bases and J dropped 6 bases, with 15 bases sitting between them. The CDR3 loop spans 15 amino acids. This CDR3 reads CASSQQGNRAGELFF. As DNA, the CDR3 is TGTGCCAGCTCACAACAGGGAAATCGCGCCGGGGAGCTGTTTTTT.

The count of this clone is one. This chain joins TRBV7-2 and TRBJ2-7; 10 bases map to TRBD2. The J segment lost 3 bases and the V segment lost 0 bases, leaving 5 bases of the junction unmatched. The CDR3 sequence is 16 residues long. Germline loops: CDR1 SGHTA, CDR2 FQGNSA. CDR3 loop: CASSLAALAGDYEQYF. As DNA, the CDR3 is TGTGCCAGCAGCTTAGCGGCGCTAGCGGGAGACTACGAGCAGTACTTC.

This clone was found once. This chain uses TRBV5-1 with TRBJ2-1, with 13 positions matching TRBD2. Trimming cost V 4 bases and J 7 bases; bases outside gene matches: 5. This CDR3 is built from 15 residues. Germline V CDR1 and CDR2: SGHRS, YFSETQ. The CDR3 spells CASSLGLAGANEQFF. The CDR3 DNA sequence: TGCGCCAGCAGCCTCGGACTAGCGGGAGCAAATGAGCAGTTCTTC.

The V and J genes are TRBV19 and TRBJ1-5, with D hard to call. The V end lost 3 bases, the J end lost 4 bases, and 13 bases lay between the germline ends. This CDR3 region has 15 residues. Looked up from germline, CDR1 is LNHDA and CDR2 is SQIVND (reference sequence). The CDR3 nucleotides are TGTGCCAGTAGTATGCAGTGGGGTACAAATCAGCCCCAGCATTTT. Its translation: CASSMQWGTNQPQHF. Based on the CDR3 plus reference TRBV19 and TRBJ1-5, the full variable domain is DGGITQSPKYLFRKEGQNVTLSCEQNLNHDAMYWYRQDPGQGLRLIYYSQIVNDFQKGDIAEGYSVSREKKESFPLTVTSAQKNPTAFYLCASSMQWGTNQPQHFGDGTRLSIL.

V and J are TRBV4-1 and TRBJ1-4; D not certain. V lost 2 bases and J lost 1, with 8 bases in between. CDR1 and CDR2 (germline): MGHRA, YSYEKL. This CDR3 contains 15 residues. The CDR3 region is CASSQLGGTNEKLFF. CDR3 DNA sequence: TGCGCCAGCAGCCAATTGGGTGGAACTAATGAAAAACTGTTTTTT.

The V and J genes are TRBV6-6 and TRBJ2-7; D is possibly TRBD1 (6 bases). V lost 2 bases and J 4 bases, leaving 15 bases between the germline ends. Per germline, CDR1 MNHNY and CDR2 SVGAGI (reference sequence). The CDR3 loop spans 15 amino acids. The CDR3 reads CASSYEPGEIYEQYF. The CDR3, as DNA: TGTGCCAGCAGTTACGAACCAGGGGAGATATACGAGCAGTACTTC.

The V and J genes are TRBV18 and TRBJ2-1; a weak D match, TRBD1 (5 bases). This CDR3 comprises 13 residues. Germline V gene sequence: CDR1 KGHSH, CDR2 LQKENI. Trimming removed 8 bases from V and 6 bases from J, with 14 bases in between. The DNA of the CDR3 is TGTGCCAGCCTCCCCCAGGGCCGCAATGAGCAGTTCTTC. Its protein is CASLPQGRNEQFF. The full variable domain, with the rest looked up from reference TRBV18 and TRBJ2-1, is NAGVMQNPRHLVRRRGQEARLRCSPMKGHSHVYWYRQLPEEGLKFMVYLQKENIIDESGMPKERFSAEFPKEGPSILRIQQVVRGDSAAYFCASLPQGRNEQFFGPGTRLTVL.

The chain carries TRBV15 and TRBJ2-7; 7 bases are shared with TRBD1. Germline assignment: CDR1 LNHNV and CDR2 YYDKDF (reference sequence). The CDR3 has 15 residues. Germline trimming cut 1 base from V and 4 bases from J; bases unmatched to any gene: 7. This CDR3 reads CATSRALQGPYEQYF. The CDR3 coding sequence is TGTGCCACCAGCAGAGCTTTACAGGGGCCGTACGAGCAGTACTTC. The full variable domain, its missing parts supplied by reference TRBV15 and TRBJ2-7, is DAMVIQNPRYQVTQFGKPVTLSCSQTLNHNVMYWYQQKSSQAPKLLFHYYDKDFNNEADTPDNFQSRRPNTSFCFLDIRSPGLGDTAMYLCATSRALQGPYEQYFGPGTRLTVT.

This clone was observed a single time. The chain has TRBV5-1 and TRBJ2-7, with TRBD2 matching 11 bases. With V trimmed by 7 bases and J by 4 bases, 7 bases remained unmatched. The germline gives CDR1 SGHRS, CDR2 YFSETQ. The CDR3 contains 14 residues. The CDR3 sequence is CASALAGGPYEQYF. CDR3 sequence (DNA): TGCGCCAGCGCCTTAGCGGGAGGGCCTTACGAGCAGTACTTC.

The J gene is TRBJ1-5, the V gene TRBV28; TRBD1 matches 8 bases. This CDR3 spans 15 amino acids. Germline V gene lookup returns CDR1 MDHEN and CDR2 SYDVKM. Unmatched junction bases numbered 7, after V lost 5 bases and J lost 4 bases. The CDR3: CASSVGQGGNQPQHF. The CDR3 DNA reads TGTGCCAGCAGTGTTGGACAGGGAGGAAATCAGCCCCAGCATTTT.